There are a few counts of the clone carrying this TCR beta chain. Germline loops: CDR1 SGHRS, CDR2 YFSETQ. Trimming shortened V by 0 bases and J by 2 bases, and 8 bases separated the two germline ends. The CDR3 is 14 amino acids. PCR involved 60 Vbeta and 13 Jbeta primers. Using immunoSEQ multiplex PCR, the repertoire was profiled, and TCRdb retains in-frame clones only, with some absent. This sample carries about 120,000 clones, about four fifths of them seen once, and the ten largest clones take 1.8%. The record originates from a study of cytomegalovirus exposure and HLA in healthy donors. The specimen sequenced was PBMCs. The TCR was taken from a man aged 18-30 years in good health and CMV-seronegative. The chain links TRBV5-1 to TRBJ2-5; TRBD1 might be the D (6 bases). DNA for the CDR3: TGCGCCAGCAGCTTGGGACAGGCACAAGAGACCCAGTACTTC. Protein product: CASSLGQAQETQYF.